This TCR beta chain comes out of a study of somatic mutations in cytotoxic T cells in rheumatoid arthritis. Study-wide points: Unknown were the antigen targets of the expanded CD8+ clones. Exceedance of 20% of CD8+ cells by the largest CD8+ clone occurred in 8 of 65 patients. Clonality of CD8+ T cells, which was compared between rheumatoid arthritis patients and age-matched healthy controls, did not differ significantly.

Trimming at V came to 5 bases and at J to 6 bases, leaving 9 bases not matched to a gene. CDR3 length: 17 amino acids. Germline V lookup: CDR1 MDHEN, CDR2 SYDVKM. Comments on this clone: Its specificity is not known.

Positive magnetic bead selection, which isolated the CD4+ and CD8+ cells, was followed by a flow cytometry check of purity. Libraries were prepared by immunoSEQ multiplex PCR; TCRdb keeps only in-frame clonotypes and omits some of them. The profile shows about 14,000 clones, 60% to 85% of them singletons. The TCR comes from an adult with rheumatoid arthritis. The sequencing input was CD8+ T cells sorted from blood. This rearrangement joins TRBV28 to TRBJ2-2; 13 bases map to TRBD2. The CDR3 sequence: CASSIRLAGGVSGELFF. The DNA for the CDR3 is TGTGCCAGCAGTATCAGACTAGCGGGAGGTGTATCCGGGGAGCTGTTTTTT.